Below, 11 T cell receptor beta chains from the same sample are listed, as sequenced in a study of human T cells and chemical hapten exposure. TCRdb re-called the RACE reads through MiXCR, storing one row per CDR3 protein. Of approximately 370,000 distinct CDR3 sequences listed, about 5% are singletons. Described time point: pre-sensitization, week 0. Stated treatment: therapeutic diphenylcyclopropenone sensitization with weekly scalp DPC. Sequenced here: whole blood, sampled in connection with sensitization to the hapten diphenylcyclopropenone (DPC). These receptors all stem from a woman aged 18-29 years with alopecia areata. Some clones in this sample may be carry-over from other donors' samples.

This clonotype was recorded many times. The J gene is TRBJ2-2, the V gene TRBV4-3, with D perhaps TRBD1 (6 bases). Trimming removed 4 bases from V and 6 bases from J, with 15 bases in between. Germline-derived CDR1 and CDR2 are LGHNA and YSLEER. The CDR3 totals 15 residues. DNA of the CDR3: TGCGCCAGCAGCCGCCGTGTGACAGGCGCCGGGGAGCTGTTTTTT. It translates to CASSRRVTGAGELFF.

The V and J genes are TRBV7-2 and TRBJ1-1, with 9 nucleotides matching TRBD1. Trimming at V came to 5 bases and at J to 4 bases, leaving 5 bases not matched to a gene. The V gene's germline CDR1 is SGHTA and CDR2 FQGNSA. This CDR3 spans 14 amino acids. CDR3 nucleotide sequence: TGTGCCAGCAGCCCCCTGACAGGGGGCACTGAAGCTTTCTTT. The encoded protein is CASSPLTGGTEAFF.

The chain combines TRBV27 with TRBJ1-5; D uncertain. Germline V gives CDR1 MNHEY, CDR2 SMNVEV (reference sequence). The V and J ends lost 3 bases and 7 bases respectively, with 13 bases between them. The CDR3 extends over 14 amino acids. The CDR3 DNA reads as TGTGCCAGCAGTTTGGAGGGATCCGTACAGCCCCAGCATTTT. Translated: CASSLEGSVQPQHF.

The CDR3 spells CASSLSGEVGELFF. CDR3 coding DNA: TGTGCCAGCAGTTTATCGGGAGAGGTCGGGGAGCTGTTTTTT. This chain connects TRBV27 to TRBJ2-2; possible D gene TRBD2, 5 bases. Germline V gene lookup returns CDR1 MNHEY and CDR2 SMNVEV (reference sequence). V was shortened by 0 bases and J by 7 bases, with 9 bases between the two germline ends. The CDR3 is made up of 14 amino acids.

This chain connects TRBV5-1 to TRBJ2-7; D is ambiguous. Per the germline V gene, CDR1 is SGHRS and CDR2 is YFSETQ. V gave up 0 bases and J gave up 3 bases, with 10 bases separating them. This CDR3 is 14 amino acids long. In nucleotides, the CDR3 is TGCGCCAGCAGCTTGGATACACCCGGCTACGAGCAGTACTTC. Its translation: CASSLDTPGYEQYF.

The table lists this clonotype with a few counts. This sequence joins TRBV6-5 and TRBJ2-4; D not certain. Per germline, CDR1 MNHEY and CDR2 SVGAGI. CDR3 length: 14 residues. Trimming removed 4 bases from V and 2 bases from J, with 9 bases in between. The CDR3 loop is CASSSRGPKNIQYF. In DNA, the CDR3 is TGTGCCAGCAGTTCCCGAGGCCCCAAAAACATTCAGTACTTC.

This chain uses TRBV28 with TRBJ1-1; 10 bases align to TRBD1. Per the germline V gene, CDR1 is MDHEN and CDR2 is SYDVKM. The V segment lost 1 base and the J segment 5 bases; nucleotides outside the gene matches: 1. This CDR3 has 14 residues. CDR3 coding DNA: TGTGCCAGCAGTTTATCGGGACAGGGGACTGAAGCTTTCTTT. Its translation: CASSLSGQGTEAFF.

This clonotype has at least ten counts. The chain is built from TRBV2 and TRBJ2-5; D is ambiguous. Trimming took off 0 bases at V and 7 bases at J, with 9 bases between the two ends. The CDR3 has 13 residues. Germline loops: CDR1 SNHLY, CDR2 FYNNEI. The CDR3 DNA is TGTGCCAGCAGTGAAGCGCTTTTGATGACCCAGTACTTC. Its protein product is CASSEALLMTQYF.

This clonotype turned up a few times. The chain is built from TRBV29-1 and TRBJ1-1; 8 nucleotides match TRBD1. Trimming cost V 6 bases and J 0 bases; bases outside gene matches: 3. The length of the CDR3 is 13 residues. Germline V CDR1 and CDR2: SQVTM, ANQGSEA. CDR3: CSVGGQVNTEAFF. The CDR3 coding sequence is TGCAGCGTCGGGGGACAGGTGAACACTGAAGCTTTCTTT.

This clonotype was seen a handful of times. The chain is built from TRBV6-5 and TRBJ1-5, with D unresolved. The ends were cut back, 5 bases at V and 2 bases at J, with 7 bases in the middle. The CDR3 is made up of 13 amino acids. The germline gives CDR1 MNHEY, CDR2 SVGAGI. Here the CDR3 DNA reads TGTGCCAGCAGTCGCCTGGGCAATCAGCCCCAGCATTTT. Protein sequence: CASSRLGNQPQHF.

This clonotype was seen a handful of times. The gene calls are TRBV18 and TRBJ1-2; tentatively, D is TRBD1 (5 bases). The ends were cut back, 3 bases at V and 7 bases at J, with 18 bases in the middle. Germline assignment: CDR1 KGHSH and CDR2 LQKENI. The CDR3 spans 15 residues. CDR3 loop: CASSPGQAAQAGYTF. Here the CDR3 DNA reads TGTGCCAGCTCACCGGGTCAGGCGGCACAGGCTGGCTACACCTTC.